The sequence of this T cell receptor (beta chain) was determined in a study of cytomegalovirus exposure and HLA in healthy donors. The CDR3 consists of 14 residues. V shed 2 bases and J 4 bases; nucleotides not matched to a gene: 5. Germline values: CDR1 SGHRS, CDR2 YFSETQ. Study observations and caveats: Associated with HLA alleles at 0.05 false discovery rate in a later analysis were 16,951 TCR beta sequences.

In the PCR, 60 Vbeta and 13 Jbeta primers were used. Sequencing used immunoSEQ multiplex PCR; TCRdb keeps in-frame clones, though not all of them. The sample includes 65,000 to 95,000 clones. In the case of this clone: Its antigen is unknown.

The sequence was obtained from a female donor in good health and CMV-seropositive. Sequencing was carried out using PBMCs. The chain uses TRBV5-1 and TRBJ1-2, with 7 bases matching TRBD1. The CDR3 here is CASSFGTDLYGYTF. In nucleotides, the CDR3 is TGCGCCAGCAGCTTCGGGACAGATCTCTATGGCTACACCTTC.